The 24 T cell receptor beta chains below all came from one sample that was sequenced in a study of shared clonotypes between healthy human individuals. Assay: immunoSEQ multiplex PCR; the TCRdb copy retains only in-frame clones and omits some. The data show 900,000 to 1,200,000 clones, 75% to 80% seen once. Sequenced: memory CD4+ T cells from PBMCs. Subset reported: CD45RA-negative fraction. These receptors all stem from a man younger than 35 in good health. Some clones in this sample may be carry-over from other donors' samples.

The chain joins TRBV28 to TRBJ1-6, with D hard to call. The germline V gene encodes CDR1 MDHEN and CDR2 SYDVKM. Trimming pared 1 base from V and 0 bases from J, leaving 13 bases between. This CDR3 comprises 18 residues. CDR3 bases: TGTGCCAGCAGTTTATATGGGCCCCAAAGCTCCTATAATTCACCCCTCCACTTT. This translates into CASSLYGPQSSYNSPLHF.

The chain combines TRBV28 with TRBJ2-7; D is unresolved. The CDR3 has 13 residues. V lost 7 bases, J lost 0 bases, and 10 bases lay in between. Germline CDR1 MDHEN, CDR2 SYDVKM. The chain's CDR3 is CASTQDPSYEQYF. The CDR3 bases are TGTGCCAGCACGCAGGACCCCTCCTACGAGCAGTACTTC.

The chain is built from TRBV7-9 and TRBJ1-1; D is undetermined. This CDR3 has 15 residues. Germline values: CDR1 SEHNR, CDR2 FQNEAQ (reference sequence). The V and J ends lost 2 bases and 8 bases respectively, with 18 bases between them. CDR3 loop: CASSLYKDFGQEAFF. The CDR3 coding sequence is TGTGCCAGCAGCTTATATAAGGACTTTGGGCAAGAAGCTTTCTTT. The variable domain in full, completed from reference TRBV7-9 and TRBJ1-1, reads DTGVSQNPRHKITKRGQNVTFRCDPISEHNRLYWYRQTLGQGPEFLTYFQNEAQLEKSRLLSDRFSAERPKGSFSTLEIQRTEQGDSAMYLCASSLYKDFGQEAFFGQGTRLTVV.

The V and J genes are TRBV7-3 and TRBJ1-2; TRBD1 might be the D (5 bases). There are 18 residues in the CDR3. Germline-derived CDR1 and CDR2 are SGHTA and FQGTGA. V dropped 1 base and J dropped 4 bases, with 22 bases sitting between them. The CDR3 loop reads CASSLKDNSRHAGYGYTF. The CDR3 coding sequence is TGTGCCAGCAGCTTAAAGGACAACTCGAGACACGCAGGCTATGGCTACACCTTC.

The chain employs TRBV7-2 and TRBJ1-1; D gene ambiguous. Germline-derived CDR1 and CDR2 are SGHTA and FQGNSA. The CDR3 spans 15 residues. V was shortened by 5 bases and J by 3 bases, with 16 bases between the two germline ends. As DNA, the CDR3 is TGTGCCAGCAGCCACTCCTTGGCGTTGGACACTGAAGCTTTCTTT. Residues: CASSHSLALDTEAFF.

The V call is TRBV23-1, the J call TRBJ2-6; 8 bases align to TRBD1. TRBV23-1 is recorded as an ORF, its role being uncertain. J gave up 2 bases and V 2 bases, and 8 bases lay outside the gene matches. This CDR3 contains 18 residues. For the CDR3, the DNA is TGCGCCAGCAGTCAAACTGGACAGGGACCCGCTGGGGCCAACGTCCTGACTTTC. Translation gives CASSQTGQGPAGANVLTF.

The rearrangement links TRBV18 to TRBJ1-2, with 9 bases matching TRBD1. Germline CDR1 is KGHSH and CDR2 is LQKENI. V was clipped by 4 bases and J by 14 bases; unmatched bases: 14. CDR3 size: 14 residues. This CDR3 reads CASSRNTPGQGVTF. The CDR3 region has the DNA TGTGCCAGCTCACGAAACACTCCGGGACAGGGTGTAACCTTC.

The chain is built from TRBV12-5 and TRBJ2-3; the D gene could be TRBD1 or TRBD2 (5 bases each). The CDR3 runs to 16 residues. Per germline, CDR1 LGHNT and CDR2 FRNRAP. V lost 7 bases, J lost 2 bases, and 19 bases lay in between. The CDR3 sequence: CASVRGDGGNTDTQYF. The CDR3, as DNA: TGTGCTAGTGTCCGGGGCGACGGTGGAAACACAGATACGCAGTATTTT.

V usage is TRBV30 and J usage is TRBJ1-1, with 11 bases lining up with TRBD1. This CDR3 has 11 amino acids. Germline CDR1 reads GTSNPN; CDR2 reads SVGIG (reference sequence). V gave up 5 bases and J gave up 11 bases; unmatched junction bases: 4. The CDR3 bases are TGTGCCTGGGGACAGGGGGCGATGGCTTTCTTT. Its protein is CAWGQGAMAFF.

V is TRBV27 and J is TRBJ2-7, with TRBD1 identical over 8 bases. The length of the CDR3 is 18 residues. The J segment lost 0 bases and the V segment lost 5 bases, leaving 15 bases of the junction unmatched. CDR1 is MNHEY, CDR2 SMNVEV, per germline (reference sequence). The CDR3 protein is CASSTRGYRDRSSYEQYF. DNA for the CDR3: TGTGCCAGCAGTACTAGGGGGTACCGGGACAGGAGCTCCTACGAGCAGTACTTC.

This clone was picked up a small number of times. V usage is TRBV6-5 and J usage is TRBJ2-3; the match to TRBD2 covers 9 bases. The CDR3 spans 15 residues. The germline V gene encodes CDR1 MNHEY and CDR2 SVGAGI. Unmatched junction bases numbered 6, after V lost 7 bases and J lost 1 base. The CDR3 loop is CASNARLAGTDTQYF. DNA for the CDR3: TGTGCCAGCAACGCCCGACTAGCGGGCACAGATACGCAGTATTTT.

The CDR3 here is CASSQAQRGDYEQYF. The CDR3 nucleotides read TGTGCCAGCAGCCAAGCACAGCGGGGGGACTACGAGCAGTACTTC. The chain links TRBV4-2 to TRBJ2-7; 9 positions match TRBD2. The CDR3 has 15 residues. From germline, CDR1 is LGHNA and CDR2 YNFKEQ. The ends lost 1 base at V and 3 bases at J; junction bases unmatched: 4.

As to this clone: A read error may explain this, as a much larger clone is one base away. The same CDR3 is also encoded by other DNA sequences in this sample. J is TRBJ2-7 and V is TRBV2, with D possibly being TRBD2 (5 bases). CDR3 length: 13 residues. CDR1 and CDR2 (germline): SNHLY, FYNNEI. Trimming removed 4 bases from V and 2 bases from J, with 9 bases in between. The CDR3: CASSVLATYEQYF. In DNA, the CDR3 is TGTGCCAGCAGTGTATTAGCGACCTACGAGCAGTACTTC.

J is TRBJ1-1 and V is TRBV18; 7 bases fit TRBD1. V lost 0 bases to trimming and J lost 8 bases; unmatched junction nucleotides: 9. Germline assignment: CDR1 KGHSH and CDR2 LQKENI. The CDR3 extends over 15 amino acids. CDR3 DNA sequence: TGTGCCAGCTCACCACCGAGAGGACAGGAGAGGGAAGCTTTCTTT. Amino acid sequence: CASSPPRGQEREAFF.

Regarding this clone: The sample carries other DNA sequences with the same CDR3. In DNA form, the CDR3 reads TGTGCCAGCAGCTTGGGACTAGGGAACACCGGGGAGCTGTTTTTT. It translates to CASSLGLGNTGELFF. The chain carries TRBV7-2 and TRBJ2-2, with 8 bases lining up with TRBD2. J gave up 1 base and V 3 bases, and 1 base lay outside the gene matches. The CDR3 covers 15 residues. Looked up from germline, CDR1 is SGHTA and CDR2 is FQGNSA.

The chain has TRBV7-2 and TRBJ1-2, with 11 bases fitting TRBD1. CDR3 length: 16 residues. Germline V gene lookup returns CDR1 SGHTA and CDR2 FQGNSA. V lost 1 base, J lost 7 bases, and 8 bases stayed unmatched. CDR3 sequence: CASSLDSSGTGGGYTF. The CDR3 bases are TGTGCCAGCAGCTTAGATTCTTCCGGGACAGGGGGTGGCTACACCTTC.

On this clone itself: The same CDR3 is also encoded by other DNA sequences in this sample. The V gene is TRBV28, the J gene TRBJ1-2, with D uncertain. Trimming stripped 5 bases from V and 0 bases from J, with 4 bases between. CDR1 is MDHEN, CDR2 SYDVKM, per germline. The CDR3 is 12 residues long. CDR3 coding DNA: TGTGCCAGCAGTATTTCTAACTATGGCTACACCTTC. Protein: CASSISNYGYTF.

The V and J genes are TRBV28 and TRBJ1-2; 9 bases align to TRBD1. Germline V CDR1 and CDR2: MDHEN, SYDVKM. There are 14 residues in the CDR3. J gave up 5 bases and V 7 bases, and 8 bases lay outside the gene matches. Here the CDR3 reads CASTSGDRVYGYTF. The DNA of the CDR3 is TGTGCCAGCACCTCCGGGGACAGGGTATATGGCTACACCTTC.

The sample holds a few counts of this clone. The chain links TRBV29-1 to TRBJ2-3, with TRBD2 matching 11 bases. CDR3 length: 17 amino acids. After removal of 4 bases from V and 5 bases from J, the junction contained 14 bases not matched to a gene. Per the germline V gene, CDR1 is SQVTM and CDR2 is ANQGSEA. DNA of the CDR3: TGCAGCGTTGGGTACACTTACACTAGCGGGAGCGGAGATACGCAGTATTTT. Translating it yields CSVGYTYTSGSGDTQYF.

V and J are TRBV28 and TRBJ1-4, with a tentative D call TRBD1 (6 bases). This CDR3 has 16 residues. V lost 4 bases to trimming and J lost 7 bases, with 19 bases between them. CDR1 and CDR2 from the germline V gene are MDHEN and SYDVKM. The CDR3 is CASSSIKGGIGEKLFF. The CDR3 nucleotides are TGTGCCAGCAGTTCTATAAAGGGGGGGATTGGTGAAAAACTGTTTTTT.

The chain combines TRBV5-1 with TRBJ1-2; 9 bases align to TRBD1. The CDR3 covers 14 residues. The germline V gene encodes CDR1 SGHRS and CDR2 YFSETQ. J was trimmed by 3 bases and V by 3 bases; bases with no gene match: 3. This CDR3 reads CASSSRTGDYGYTF. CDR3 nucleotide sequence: TGCGCCAGCAGCTCCCGGACAGGGGACTATGGCTACACCTTC.

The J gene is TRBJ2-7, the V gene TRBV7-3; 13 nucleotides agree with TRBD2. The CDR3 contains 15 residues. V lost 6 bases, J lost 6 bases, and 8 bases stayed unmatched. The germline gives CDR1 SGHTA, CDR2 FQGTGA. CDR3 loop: CASSGTGTSGTEQYF. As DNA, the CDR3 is TGTGCCAGCAGTGGAACCGGGACTAGCGGGACCGAGCAGTACTTC.

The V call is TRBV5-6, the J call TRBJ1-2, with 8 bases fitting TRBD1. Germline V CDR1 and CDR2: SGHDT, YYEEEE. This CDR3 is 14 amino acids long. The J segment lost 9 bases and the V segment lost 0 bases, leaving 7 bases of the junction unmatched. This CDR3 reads CASSLEGRGLSYTF. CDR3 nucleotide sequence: TGTGCCAGCAGCTTGGAGGGCAGGGGGCTTAGCTACACCTTC.

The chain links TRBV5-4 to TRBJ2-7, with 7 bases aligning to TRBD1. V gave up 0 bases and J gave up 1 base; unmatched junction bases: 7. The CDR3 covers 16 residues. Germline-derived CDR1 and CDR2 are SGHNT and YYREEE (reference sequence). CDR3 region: CASSLGGAGGSYEQYF. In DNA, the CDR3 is TGTGCCAGCAGCTTGGGGGGAGCAGGGGGATCCTACGAGCAGTACTTC.